This T cell receptor (beta chain) was identified during a study of blood T cell repertoires in COVID-19. The assay was immunoSEQ multiplex PCR, and TCRdb's table has in-frame clones only and misses some. The table has approximately 170,000 clones, around 82% seen once. Participant-reported clinical history was the basis for cohort assignment. The sample holds a few counts of this clone. The CDR3 contains 15 residues. Unmatched junction bases numbered 6, after V lost 2 bases and J lost 4 bases. Germline-derived CDR1 and CDR2 are SGDLS and YYNGEE. The specimen sequenced was PBMCs or T cells enriched from blood (not recorded which). This chain uses TRBV9 with TRBJ2-4; 7 positions match TRBD1. This receptor was taken from a man between 35 and 55 years old who had recovered from COVID-19. The CDR3 protein is CASSVGPGQKNIQYF. The DNA of the CDR3 is TGTGCCAGCAGCGTGGGGCCGGGACAGAAAAACATTCAGTACTTC.